These 17 T cell receptor beta chains originate from one sample sequenced in a study of control samples from healthy donors and cancer patients. Only in-frame clones appear in the TCRdb table, and some are missing; sequencing was by immunoSEQ multiplex PCR. Altogether 130,000 or so clones are present, approximately 90% being singletons, with the ten largest covering more than 2.5%. Sequencing was carried out using blood. The receptors originated from a man aged 45-65 years in good health.

This clone was detected only once. The chain employs TRBV19 and TRBJ1-6; D remains ambiguous. The CDR3 runs to 17 residues. From germline, CDR1 is LNHDA and CDR2 SQIVND (reference sequence). Trimming took off 3 bases at V and 0 bases at J, with 12 bases between the two ends. The CDR3 loop is CASSMRTPSSYNSPLHF. CDR3 sequence (DNA): TGTGCCAGTAGTATGAGGACGCCTAGCTCCTATAATTCACCCCTCCACTTT.

The rearrangement joins TRBV19 to TRBJ2-5; 10 positions match TRBD1. Unmatched junction bases numbered 2, after V lost 3 bases and J lost 4 bases. The CDR3 contains 14 residues. CDR1 and CDR2 (germline): LNHDA, SQIVND (reference sequence). DNA of the CDR3: TGTGCCAGTAGTATGGGACAGGGGATAGAGACCCAGTACTTC. Translated: CASSMGQGIETQYF.

The CDR3 DNA sequence: TGTGCCAGCAGACGGGGACAGGGGGGCACAGATACGCAGTATTTT. Its translation is CASRRGQGGTDTQYF. The genes are TRBV11-2 and TRBJ2-3, with 11 bases matching TRBD1. CDR3 size: 15 residues. CDR1 and CDR2 (germline): SGHAT, FQNNGV. Losses at the gene ends were 6 bases for V and 1 base for J; bases not matched to a gene: 3.

The V gene is TRBV28, the J gene TRBJ2-4; possible D gene TRBD2, 5 bases. The V gene lost 5 bases and the J gene lost 4 bases, with 12 bases spanning the gap. CDR3 size: 14 residues. CDR1 MDHEN and CDR2 SYDVKM come from the germline V gene. CDR3 in amino acids: CASSPPRGKNIQYF. The CDR3 DNA is TGTGCCAGCAGTCCTCCTCGGGGAAAAAACATTCAGTACTTC.

The chain employs TRBV7-3 and TRBJ2-2, with TRBD2 matching over 9 bases. The V and J ends lost 2 bases and 4 bases, in that order; junction bases with no gene match: 8. This CDR3 has 17 amino acids. Germline V gene data show CDR1 as SGHTA and CDR2 as FQGTGA. CDR3 sequence reads: CASSLGLAGTVTGELFF. In nucleotides, the CDR3 is TGTGCCAGCAGCTTAGGGCTAGCGGGGACGGTCACCGGGGAGCTGTTTTTT.

The chain links TRBV27 to TRBJ2-2; D remains unclear. Germline CDR1 MNHEY, CDR2 SMNVEV (reference sequence). The CDR3 runs to 12 residues. Trimming removed 4 bases from V and 6 bases from J, with 6 bases in between. The CDR3 DNA sequence: TGTGCCAGCAGTTCTCGAGCCGGGGAGCTGTTTTTT. Protein sequence: CASSSRAGELFF.

The rearrangement links TRBV5-1 to TRBJ2-1, with D maybe TRBD2 (6 bases). The CDR3 sequence is 16 residues long. The V end lost 4 bases, the J end lost 0 bases, and 14 bases lay between the germline ends. Germline CDR1 is SGHRS and CDR2 is YFSETQ. The CDR3 sequence is CASSGRAGNSYNEQFF. The DNA of the CDR3 is TGCGCCAGCAGCGGTCGGGCGGGGAACTCCTACAATGAGCAGTTCTTC.

CDR3 sequence reads: CATRDRDGLGEKLFF. CDR3 nucleotides: TGTGCCACCAGGGACAGGGATGGCTTGGGTGAAAAACTGTTTTTT. The chain has TRBV15 and TRBJ1-4, with TRBD1 matching 8 bases. The germline V gene has CDR1 LNHNV and CDR2 YYDKDF (reference sequence). The V segment lost 6 bases and the J segment 7 bases; nucleotides outside the gene matches: 10. This CDR3 contains 15 residues.

The chain employs TRBV7-9 and TRBJ1-6; D ambiguous. From germline, CDR1 is SEHNR and CDR2 FQNEAQ (reference sequence). V lost 1 base, J lost 0 bases, and 10 bases lay in between. The CDR3 spans 17 residues. Here the CDR3 reads CASSLGHTSSYNSPLHF. CDR3 DNA: TGTGCCAGCAGCTTAGGGCACACGAGCTCCTATAATTCACCCCTCCACTTT.

The chain uses TRBV12-3 or TRBV12-4 and TRBJ1-5; D unresolved. V gave up 2 bases and J gave up 6 bases, with 8 bases separating them. There are 13 residues in the CDR3. The CDR3 region has the DNA TGTGCCAGCAGTTTATTCCTAAGTCAGCCCCAGCATTTT. Residues: CASSLFLSQPQHF.

The chain combines TRBV28 with TRBJ1-4; 10 bases are shared with TRBD1. CDR1 is MDHEN, CDR2 SYDVKM, per germline. The trim removed 7 bases at V and 8 bases at J, leaving 10 bases unmatched. This CDR3 contains 15 residues. CDR3 sequence: CASKTGTGVWEKLFF. As DNA, the CDR3 is TGTGCCAGCAAAACCGGGACAGGGGTTTGGGAAAAACTGTTTTTT.

This chain joins TRBV2 and TRBJ2-3, with TRBD2 matching over 7 bases. CDR1 SNHLY and CDR2 FYNNEI come from the germline V gene. The junction had 13 bases not matched to a gene; V was cut back by 4 bases and J by 3 bases. The CDR3 consists of 17 residues. In nucleotides, the CDR3 is TGTGCCAGCAGTGTCAATGAGTCCCCCGGGGGGACAGATACGCAGTATTTT. Protein product: CASSVNESPGGTDTQYF. Combining the CDR3 with reference TRBV2 and TRBJ2-3 gives the whole variable domain EPEVTQTPSHQVTQMGQEVILRCVPISNHLYFYWYRQILGQKVEFLVSFYNNEISEKSEIFDDQFSVERPDGSNFTLKIRSTKLEDSAMYFCASSVNESPGGTDTQYFGPGTRLTVL.

The rearrangement uses TRBV14 and TRBJ1-3, with 7 positions matching TRBD1. Germline CDR1 and CDR2: SGHDN and FVKESK. The J segment lost 8 bases and the V segment lost 1 base, leaving 2 bases of the junction unmatched. The CDR3 sequence is 13 residues long. This CDR3 is CASSQVGTDTIYF. The CDR3 DNA sequence: TGTGCCAGCAGCCAAGTCGGGACAGACACCATATATTTT.

CDR3 coding DNA: TGTGCCAGCAGCCCCCCGTCGCGGACACTCGGCACTGAAGCTTTCTTT. Its translation: CASSPPSRTLGTEAFF. The chain uses TRBV13 and TRBJ1-1; tentative D call: TRBD1 (5 bases). CDR3 length: 16 residues. Germline V gives CDR1 PRHDT, CDR2 FYEKMQ (reference sequence). Trimming removed 5 bases from V and 4 bases from J, with 20 bases in between.

This chain joins TRBV4-1 and TRBJ1-6; the D gene is possibly TRBD1 (5 bases). The CDR3 is made up of 17 amino acids. CDR1 and CDR2 (germline): MGHRA, YSYEKL. V was clipped by 2 bases and J by 8 bases, with 19 bases between them. As DNA, the CDR3 is TGCGCCAGCAGCCAAAGGGGAAACCAGGGTAGAGATTCACCCCTCCACTTT. The encoded protein is CASSQRGNQGRDSPLHF.

The count of this clone is one. This chain uses TRBV15 with TRBJ1-2; D ambiguous. CDR1 is LNHNV and CDR2 is YYDKDF in the germline V gene (reference sequence). The CDR3 consists of 15 residues. V dropped 0 bases and J dropped 3 bases, with 11 bases sitting between them. CDR3 DNA: TGTGCCACCAGCAGAGATGGTAGGCGGTACTATGGCTACACCTTC. It specifies CATSRDGRRYYGYTF.

The chain is built from TRBV7-6 and TRBJ1-2; D perhaps matches TRBD1 (5 bases). Germline CDR1 and CDR2: SGHVS and FNYEAQ. The ends were cut back, 0 bases at V and 3 bases at J, with 17 bases in the middle. The CDR3 is made up of 17 amino acids. The CDR3 region is CASSLALGQEKDYGYTF. As DNA, the CDR3 is TGTGCCAGCAGCTTAGCGTTGGGGCAGGAAAAAGACTATGGCTACACCTTC. The full variable domain, completed using reference TRBV7-6 and TRBJ1-2, is GAGVSQSPRYKVTKRGQDVALRCDPISGHVSLYWYRQALGQGPEFLTYFNYEAQQDKSGLPNDRFSAERPEGSISTLTIQRTEQRDSAMYRCASSLALGQEKDYGYTFGSGTRLTVV.